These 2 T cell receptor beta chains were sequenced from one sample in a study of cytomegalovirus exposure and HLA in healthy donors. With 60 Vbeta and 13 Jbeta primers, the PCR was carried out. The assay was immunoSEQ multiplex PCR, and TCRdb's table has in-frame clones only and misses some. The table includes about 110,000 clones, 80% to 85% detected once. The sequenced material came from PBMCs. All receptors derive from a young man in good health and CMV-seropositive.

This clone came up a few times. This CDR3 is CASSQATGDYGYTF. CDR3 coding DNA: TGTGCCAGCAGCCAAGCGACAGGGGACTATGGCTACACCTTC. This sequence joins TRBV4-2 and TRBJ1-2, with TRBD1 matching over 8 bases. Germline V gene lookup returns CDR1 LGHNA and CDR2 YNFKEQ. V dropped 1 base and J dropped 3; count of bases not matched to a gene: 1. The CDR3 sequence is 14 residues long.

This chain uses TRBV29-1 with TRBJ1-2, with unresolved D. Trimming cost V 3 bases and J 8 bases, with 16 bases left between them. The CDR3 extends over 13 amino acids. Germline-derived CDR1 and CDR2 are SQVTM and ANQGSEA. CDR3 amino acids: CSVENNSGWGYTF. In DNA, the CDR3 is TGCAGCGTTGAGAATAACTCGGGGTGGGGCTACACCTTC.